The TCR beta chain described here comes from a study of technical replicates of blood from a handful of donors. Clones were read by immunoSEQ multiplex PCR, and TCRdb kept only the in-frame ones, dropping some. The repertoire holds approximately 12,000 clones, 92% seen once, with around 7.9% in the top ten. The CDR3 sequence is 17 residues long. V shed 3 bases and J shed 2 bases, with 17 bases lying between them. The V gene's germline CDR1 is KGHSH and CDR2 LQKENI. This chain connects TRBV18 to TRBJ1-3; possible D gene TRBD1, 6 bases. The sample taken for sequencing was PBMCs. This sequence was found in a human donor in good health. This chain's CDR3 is CASSPNSGGAPGNTIYF. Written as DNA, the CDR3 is TGTGCCAGCTCACCGAATAGCGGGGGCGCCCCTGGAAACACCATATATTTT.